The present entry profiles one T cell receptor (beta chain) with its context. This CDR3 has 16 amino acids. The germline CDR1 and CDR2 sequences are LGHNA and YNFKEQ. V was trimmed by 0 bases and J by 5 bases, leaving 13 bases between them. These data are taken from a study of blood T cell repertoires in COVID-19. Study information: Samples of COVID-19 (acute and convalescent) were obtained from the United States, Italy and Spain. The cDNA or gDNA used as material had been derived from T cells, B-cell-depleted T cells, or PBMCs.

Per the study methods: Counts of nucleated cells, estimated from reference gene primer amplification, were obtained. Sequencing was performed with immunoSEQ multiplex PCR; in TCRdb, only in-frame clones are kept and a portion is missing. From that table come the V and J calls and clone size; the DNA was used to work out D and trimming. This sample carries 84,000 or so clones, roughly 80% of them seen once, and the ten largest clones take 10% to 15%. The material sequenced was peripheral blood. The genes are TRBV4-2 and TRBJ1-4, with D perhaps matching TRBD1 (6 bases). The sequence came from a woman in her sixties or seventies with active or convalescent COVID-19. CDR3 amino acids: CASSQDLGRGNEKLFF. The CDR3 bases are TGTGCCAGCAGCCAAGATCTGGGCAGGGGAAATGAAAAACTGTTTTTT.